The rows below give T cell receptor beta chains drawn from one sample of a study of blood T cell repertoires in COVID-19. The protocol was immunoSEQ multiplex PCR, while the TCRdb copy is restricted to in-frame clones and leaves out a portion. The table records about 20,000 clones, about nine tenths of them present only once. The sample taken for sequencing was PBMCs or T cells enriched from blood (not recorded which). Receptor source: a woman aged 25 to 45 who had recovered from COVID-19. CDR3s include the opening cysteine and the closing phenylalanine or tryptophan. A D gene is named only where the DNA matches it firmly. Part of the rows lack a size; the others show once, few, many or a class for expanded clones.

CASSQGFRENYGYTF TGCGCCAGCAGCCAAGGTTTTAGGGAGAACTATGGCTACACCTTC - TRBV4-3 - TRBJ1-2
CASSEAKGKGYTF TGTGCCAGCAGTGAAGCGAAGGGGAAGGGCTACACCTTC few TRBV2 - TRBJ1-2
CASSQRDTQETQYF TGTGCCAGCAGCCAGAGGGACACCCAAGAGACCCAGTACTTC - TRBV5-4 - TRBJ2-5
CASAEGGGLYNEQFF TGTGCCAGCGCCGAGGGCGGGGGTCTCTACAATGAGCAGTTCTTC - TRBV7-2 TRBD2 TRBJ2-1
CATSDGTNAFNQPQHF TGTGCCACCAGTGATGGGACAAATGCGTTCAATCAGCCCCAGCATTTT once TRBV24-1 - TRBJ1-5
CASSLNPGAYEQYF TGTGCCAGCAGCTTGAATCCAGGGGCCTACGAGCAGTACTTC - TRBV5-6 - TRBJ2-7
CASGTGTGEGYGYTF TGTGCTAGTGGTACAGGGACAGGGGAAGGCTATGGCTACACCTTC - TRBV12-5 TRBD1 TRBJ1-2
CASIPSTGNYGYTF TGTGCCAGCATCCCATCGACAGGGAACTATGGCTACACCTTC - TRBV7-2 TRBD1 TRBJ1-2
CASSLGGSPGETQYF TGCGCCAGCAGCTTGGGCGGCAGTCCTGGAGAGACCCAGTACTTC - TRBV5-1 - TRBJ2-5
CASSYPGTGRLYGYTF TGTGCCAGCAGTTACCCCGGGACAGGGCGACTGTATGGCTACACCTTC - TRBV6-2/TRBV6-3 TRBD1 TRBJ1-2
CASSQDEDRASGANVLTF TGTGCCAGCAGCCAAGACGAGGACAGGGCATCTGGGGCCAACGTCCTGACTTTC - TRBV14 TRBD1 TRBJ2-6
CASSFAPSGGADEQFF TGTGCCAGCAGTTTCGCACCTAGCGGGGGGGCCGATGAGCAGTTCTTC - TRBV6-5 TRBD2 TRBJ2-1
CASSLSGGTEAFF TGTGCCAGCAGCTTATCAGGGGGGACTGAAGCTTTCTTT - TRBV7-3 TRBD1 TRBJ1-1
CASSPVPAGEKLFF TGTGCCAGCAGCCCCGTCCCGGCGGGGGAAAAACTGTTTTTT once TRBV7-2 - TRBJ1-4
CASSLGPQVNEQFF TGTGCCAGCAGCTTGGGCCCTCAAGTCAATGAGCAGTTCTTC - TRBV7-2 - TRBJ2-1
CASSPDRVAVNEQFF TGTGCCAGCTCACCGGACAGGGTGGCGGTCAATGAGCAGTTCTTC - TRBV18 TRBD1 TRBJ2-1
CAWSALVGGYTF TGTGCCTGGAGTGCCTTAGTCGGTGGCTACACCTTC - TRBV30 - TRBJ1-2
CASSQEPQGIGELFF TGCGCCAGCAGCCAAGAACCCCAGGGGATCGGGGAGCTGTTTTTT - TRBV4-1 - TRBJ2-2
CSARPDRGLTF TGCAGTGCTAGACCTGACAGGGGGCTTACCTTC few TRBV20-1 TRBD1 TRBJ1-2
CASSQGGPGFGGNSPLHF TGCGCCAGCAGCCAAGGTGGGCCAGGGTTCGGCGGTAATTCACCCCTCCACTTT - TRBV4-3 - TRBJ1-6
CASSWGLAEPYEQYF TGTGCCAGCAGCTGGGGACTAGCGGAACCCTACGAGCAGTACTTC - TRBV7-2 TRBD2 TRBJ2-7
CAWSVQGGNPPLHF TGTGCCTGGAGTGTACAGGGGGGAAATCCACCCCTCCACTTT few TRBV30 TRBD1 TRBJ1-6
CASSSSWPQHF TGTGCCAGCAGTTCTTCCTGGCCCCAGCATTTT - TRBV12-3/TRBV12-4 - TRBJ1-5
CASRAGGSNTEAFF TGTGCCAGCAGGGCAGGGGGCTCGAACACTGAAGCTTTCTTT - TRBV28 TRBD1 TRBJ1-1
CASSEDGQIYEQYF TGTGCCAGCAGTGAAGACGGACAGATCTACGAGCAGTACTTC - TRBV2 - TRBJ2-7
CASSVSGVGDMNTEAFF TGTGCCAGCAGCGTATCAGGGGTGGGAGATATGAACACTGAAGCTTTCTTT - TRBV9 - TRBJ1-1
CASSQIQGALDEQFF TGCGCCAGCAGCCAGATACAGGGGGCTTTGGATGAGCAGTTCTTC - TRBV4-3 TRBD1 TRBJ2-1
CSVGLDRGAGYTF TGCAGCGTTGGTTTGGACAGGGGTGCTGGCTACACCTTC once TRBV29-1 TRBD1 TRBJ1-2
CASSSRQGAYEQYF TGTGCCAGCAGCTCAAGACAGGGGGCCTACGAGCAGTACTTC - TRBV7-8 TRBD1 TRBJ2-7
CASSFFSSGQGASGYTF TGTGCCAGCAGCTTCTTTTCTTCGGGACAGGGGGCAAGTGGCTACACCTTC once TRBV7-9 TRBD1 TRBJ1-2
CASSSVNTEAFF TGTGCCAGCAGTTCAGTGAACACTGAAGCTTTCTTT - TRBV28 - TRBJ1-1
CASSLYGTDNYEQYF TGTGCCAGCAGCTTATACGGGACAGATAACTACGAGCAGTACTTC few TRBV7-3 TRBD1 TRBJ2-7
CASRPLAGGAEQFF TGTGCCAGCAGGCCACTAGCGGGGGGCGCTGAGCAGTTCTTC - TRBV25-1 TRBD2 TRBJ2-1
CASSPRSGRSYEQYF TGTGCCAGCTCACCACGGAGCGGCCGCTCCTACGAGCAGTACTTC - TRBV18 - TRBJ2-7
CASSHDSDYGYTF TGTGCCAGCAGCCATGACAGTGACTATGGCTACACCTTC - TRBV12-3/TRBV12-4 - TRBJ1-2
CASSEGDREYGTDTQYF TGTGCCAGCAGTGAAGGGGACAGGGAGTACGGCACAGATACGCAGTATTTT - TRBV2 TRBD1 TRBJ2-3
CASSLEGAGTDTQYF TGTGCCAGCAGCTTGGAGGGGGCCGGCACAGATACGCAGTATTTT - TRBV7-9 - TRBJ2-3
CASSQDGQGGTEAFF TGCGCCAGCAGCCAAGACGGCCAGGGTGGGACTGAAGCTTTCTTT once TRBV4-1 - TRBJ1-1
CASSSTSGGEVLETQYF TGTGCCAGCAGCTCTACTAGCGGGGGGGAAGTTTTAGAGACCCAGTACTTC - TRBV13 TRBD2 TRBJ2-5
CASSPTDSLYEQYF TGTGCCAGCAGCCCAACGGACAGTCTCTACGAGCAGTACTTC - TRBV7-3 - TRBJ2-7
CASSLGAGVNNEQYF TGTGCCAGCAGCTTAGGGGCAGGGGTTAATAACGAGCAGTACTTC - TRBV7-9 - TRBJ2-7
CASSYGTFDEQFF TGTGCCAGCAGCTATGGGACTTTCGATGAGCAGTTCTTC - TRBV7-3 - TRBJ2-1
CASRRTGDSNQPQHF TGTGCCAGCAGACGGACAGGGGATAGCAATCAGCCCCAGCATTTT - TRBV27 TRBD1 TRBJ1-5
CASSVEGRAGELFF TGCGCCAGCAGTGTAGAAGGCCGGGCCGGGGAGCTGTTTTTT - TRBV10-1 - TRBJ2-2